Given below is one T cell receptor (beta chain) in context. Its target is not known. The length of the CDR3 is 13 residues. Germline CDR1 and CDR2: MNHEY and SVGAGI. The entry originates in a study of T cells expressing NK-cell markers. Study-level background: Source material for TCR beta repertoires consisted of sorted CD3+CD56+NKG2C+, CD3+CD56+NKG2C- and CD3+CD56-NKG2C+ T cells. Seven of the eight sequenced donors were HCMV-seropositive; one was seronegative. Findings and limits, study-wide: The share of CD8+ T cells held by dominant NKG2C+ clonotypes was 1.0-7.0% in several donors.

TCRdb re-called the 5' RACE reads; every CDR3 protein appears as one record, without DNA. The table for this sample gives roughly 280,000 distinct CDR3 sequences. This clonotype was sampled from a man aged 18 to 30 in good health. Specimen: blood T cells: a sorted CD56 or NKG2C T cell subset, CD4+ or CD8+ T cells, or bulk PBMC T cells (not recorded which). The chain has TRBV6-5 and TRBJ1-2. The CDR3 sequence: CASSFGGAYGYTF.